Listed here are 4 T cell receptor beta chains from one sample, sequenced in a study of T-cell memory formation after mild COVID-19. MiXCR, run by TCRdb on the 5' RACE reads, gives a single entry per CDR3 protein. The table lists 50,000 to 70,000 distinct CDR3 sequences, 9% to 15% of them singletons. Source material: PBMCs or a T cell subset sorted from them (not recorded which). Receptors were obtained from a young man who had mild COVID-19 (a few samples of this study predate the infection). Cell type and time point are not known.

Only a few counts were recorded for this clonotype. The DNA of the CDR3 is TGTGCCAGCTCACCGGGAGCTCAGCAGCCCCAGCATTTT. It translates to CASSPGAQQPQHF. The chain is built from TRBV18 and TRBJ1-5; the D is unclear. Trimming pared 3 bases from V and 7 bases from J, leaving 10 bases between. The CDR3 spans 13 residues. Looked up from germline, CDR1 is KGHSH and CDR2 is LQKENI.

This clonotype was recorded many times. This chain links TRBV24-1 with TRBJ2-3, with 12 bases that match TRBD2. V shed 4 bases, J shed 1 base, and the junction held 8 bases outside the gene matches. The CDR3 consists of 18 residues. Germline V lookup: CDR1 KGHDR, CDR2 SFDVKD. The CDR3 DNA is TGTGCCACCAGTGAAACGACTAGCGGGGGATCCCGCACAGATACGCAGTATTTT. Amino acids: CATSETTSGGSRTDTQYF.

This rearrangement joins TRBV3-1 to TRBJ2-3, with D perhaps TRBD2 (5 bases). Germline CDR1 is LGHDT and CDR2 is YNNKEL (reference sequence). Trimming shortened V by 0 bases and J by 11 bases, and 15 bases separated the two germline ends. The CDR3 is 14 residues long. This chain's CDR3 is CASSQDPGNPLQYF. CDR3 coding DNA: TGTGCCAGCAGCCAAGACCCCGGGAATCCTTTGCAGTATTTT.

This clonotype was observed a handful of times. The chain links TRBV6-2 or TRBV6-3 to TRBJ2-5; 10 nucleotides match TRBD2. Per germline, CDR1 MNHEY and CDR2 SVGEGT. There are 14 residues in the CDR3. The J segment lost 5 bases and the V segment lost 6 bases, leaving 6 bases of the junction unmatched. Here the CDR3 DNA reads TGTGCCAGCAGCCAGCGGGGGGGAGGGGAGACCCAGTACTTC. It translates to CASSQRGGGETQYF.